The 26 T cell receptor beta chains in this list originate from one sample, sequenced in a study of blood T cells in healthy people across ages. The second PCR ran about 7 to 12 cycles with a sample-barcoded 5' primer and J-beta primers. In TCRdb, the 5' RACE reads were re-called with MiXCR into one record per CDR3 protein. Counted here are roughly 900,000 distinct CDR3 sequences, roughly 48% occurring once; the ten biggest clones make up 13%. Material for sequencing was blood. The origin of the receptors is a man aged 25-40 years in good health.

This chain connects TRBV7-9 to TRBJ2-7, with D perhaps matching TRBD1 (5 bases). The CDR3 length is 14 residues. Germline values: CDR1 SEHNR, CDR2 FQNEAQ (reference sequence). V lost 3 bases and J lost 3, with 12 bases in between. The CDR3 loop is CASSLVWTNYEQYF. CDR3 nucleotide sequence: TGTGCCAGCAGCTTGGTCTGGACAAACTACGAGCAGTACTTC.

The chain links TRBV27 to TRBJ2-1; 9 nucleotides line up with TRBD2. Germline V CDR1 and CDR2: MNHEY, SMNVEV (reference sequence). Trimming removed 5 bases from V and 0 bases from J; junction bases left unmatched: 8. This CDR3 is 17 amino acids long. CDR3 in amino acids: CASSPGSAGGSYNEQFF. The CDR3 nucleotides are TGTGCCAGCAGTCCCGGCTCAGCGGGGGGCTCCTACAATGAGCAGTTCTTC.

This clonotype was recorded a few times. The chain has TRBV29-1 and TRBJ1-5; TRBD1 is a possible D gene (5 bases). Trimming removed 4 bases at V and 0 bases at J, with 10 bases between. Germline CDR1 reads SQVTM; CDR2 reads ANQGSEA. This CDR3 spans 14 amino acids. The CDR3 DNA is TGCAGCGTTGCGACAGATAATAGCAATCAGCCCCAGCATTTT. This translates into CSVATDNSNQPQHF.

The chain couples TRBV27 to TRBJ2-7; TRBD1 might be the D (5 bases). The V gene's germline CDR1 is MNHEY and CDR2 SMNVEV (reference sequence). This CDR3 spans 14 amino acids. Between the trimmed V and J ends, which lost 2 bases and 0 bases, there was a span of 8 bases. The CDR3 nucleotides are TGTGCCAGCAGTTTAATAGGGGCCTCCTACGAGCAGTACTTC. Its translation: CASSLIGASYEQYF.

The chain carries TRBV12-3 or TRBV12-4 and TRBJ1-6, with D possibly TRBD1 on 5 matching bases. The CDR3 has 15 residues. Trimming shortened V by 5 bases and J by 7 bases, and 15 bases separated the two germline ends. In nucleotides, the CDR3 is TGTGCCAGCAGTCCCGTCGGGGGGGGGAATTCACCCCTCCACTTT. Protein: CASSPVGGGNSPLHF.

This chain uses TRBV24-1 with TRBJ2-6; no reliable D call. The CDR3 totals 14 residues. Trimming pared 5 bases from V and 2 bases from J, leaving 6 bases between. Germline CDR1 KGHDR, CDR2 SFDVKD. CDR3 amino acids: CATSGGPGANVLTF. CDR3 in DNA: TGTGCCACCAGTGGTGGGCCTGGGGCCAACGTCCTGACTTTC.

The chain joins TRBV5-6 to TRBJ1-2; possible D gene TRBD1, 5 bases. CDR1 and CDR2 (germline): SGHDT, YYEEEE. Between the trimmed V and J ends, which lost 0 bases and 7 bases, there was a span of 13 bases. The CDR3 is 14 amino acids. CDR3 loop: CASSLDRGGGGYTF. As DNA, the CDR3 is TGTGCCAGCAGCTTGGACCGGGGGGGAGGTGGCTACACCTTC.

In its sample, this clonotype was seen a few times. V usage is TRBV7-2 and J usage is TRBJ2-1, with 11 bases matching TRBD2. This CDR3 is built from 15 residues. From germline, CDR1 is SGHTA and CDR2 FQGNSA. After removal of 5 bases from V and 5 bases from J, the junction contained 5 bases not matched to a gene. The CDR3 sequence: CASSTTSGGHNEQFF. The CDR3 DNA sequence: TGTGCCAGCAGCACAACTAGCGGGGGACACAATGAGCAGTTCTTC. Supplemented by reference TRBV7-2 and TRBJ2-1, the full variable domain reads GAGVSQSPSNKVTEKGKDVELRCDPISGHTALYWYRQSLGQGLEFLIYFQGNSAPDKSGLPSDRFSAERTGGSVSTLTIQRTQQEDSAVYLCASSTTSGGHNEQFFGPGTRLTVL.

This clonotype showed up just a few times. The chain has TRBV4-2 and TRBJ2-7; D is ambiguous. This CDR3 has 15 amino acids. V lost 0 bases and J 1 base, leaving 10 bases between the germline ends. Germline V gene lookup returns CDR1 LGHNA and CDR2 YNFKEQ. The DNA of the CDR3 is TGTGCCAGCAGCCAAGATACCGGGTATTCCTACGAGCAGTACTTC. Protein sequence: CASSQDTGYSYEQYF.

The rearrangement uses TRBV2 and TRBJ1-5; D unresolved. CDR1 is SNHLY and CDR2 is FYNNEI in the germline V gene. V was pared by 4 bases and J by 4 bases, with 8 bases between. The CDR3 length is 13 residues. The CDR3 nucleotides read TGTGCCAGCAGTGTAGCAGCTAATCAGCCCCAGCATTTT. As protein: CASSVAANQPQHF.

This chain joins TRBV7-9 and TRBJ1-4; tentatively, D is TRBD1 (5 bases). Per germline, CDR1 SEHNR and CDR2 FQNEAQ (reference sequence). The V gene lost 3 bases and the J gene lost 0 bases, with 8 bases spanning the gap. The length of the CDR3 is 15 residues. CDR3 residues: CASSFGGTTNEKLFF. The DNA for the CDR3 is TGTGCCAGCAGCTTCGGGGGAACAACTAATGAAAAACTGTTTTTT.

The table lists this clonotype with many counts. This chain uses TRBV28 with TRBJ1-5; perhaps TRBD1 as D (5 bases). The germline CDR1 and CDR2 sequences are MDHEN and SYDVKM. CDR3 length equals 13 residues. V was pared by 6 bases and J by 0 bases, with 6 bases between. The CDR3 sequence is CASRQVSNQPQHF. The CDR3 region has the DNA TGTGCCAGCAGACAGGTTAGCAATCAGCCCCAGCATTTT.

V is TRBV6-9 and J is TRBJ1-6, with 8 bases matching TRBD1. V lost 4 bases and J lost 4; bases outside the gene matches: 9. Germline V CDR1 and CDR2: MNHGY, SVAAGI. The CDR3 is 17 residues long. CDR3 coding DNA: TGTGCCAGCAGTTCGAGGACAGGGACGAAGTATAATTCACCCCTCCACTTT. Encoded protein: CASSSRTGTKYNSPLHF.

The CDR3 is CASSQETSLPQHF. In DNA, the CDR3 is TGCGCCAGCAGCCAGGAGACTAGTTTGCCCCAGCATTTT. This sequence joins TRBV4-1 and TRBJ1-5; D not resolved. The germline V gene has CDR1 MGHRA and CDR2 YSYEKL. The germline V and J ends were trimmed by 3 bases and 9 bases, with 12 bases remaining between them. The CDR3 length is 13 residues.

The rearrangement joins TRBV4-1 to TRBJ2-6, with TRBD2 as a possible D gene (6 bases). The CDR3 sequence is 15 residues long. Germline CDR1 and CDR2: MGHRA and YSYEKL. V was cut by 3 bases and J by 3 bases, with 9 bases left in between. As DNA, the CDR3 is TGCGCCAGCAGCCAGCAGGGAGGTGGGGCCAACGTCCTGACTTTC. As protein: CASSQQGGGANVLTF.

This chain joins TRBV6-1 and TRBJ2-3, with D possibly matching TRBD2 (6 bases). Trimming pared 8 bases from V and 3 bases from J, leaving 9 bases between. The CDR3 is 12 amino acids. Germline loops: CDR1 MNHNS, CDR2 SASEGT. CDR3 nucleotides: TGTGCCAGCGGGGGGTTTACAGATACGCAGTATTTT. This gives the protein CASGGFTDTQYF.

The chain combines TRBV7-2 with TRBJ2-7; D may be TRBD2 (6 bases). The germline V gene has CDR1 SGHTA and CDR2 FQGNSA. The CDR3 is 15 residues long. V lost 5 bases and J 4 bases, leaving 18 bases between the germline ends. CDR3 loop: CASSLRDSRFYEQYF. The CDR3 coding sequence is TGTGCCAGCAGCCTTAGGGACTCCAGATTTTACGAGCAGTACTTC.

This clonotype was detected a few times. This chain uses TRBV27 with TRBJ2-1; 7 nucleotides line up with TRBD2. CDR3 length: 13 amino acids. Germline CDR1 reads MNHEY; CDR2 reads SMNVEV (reference sequence). V lost 4 bases to trimming and J lost 9 bases; unmatched junction nucleotides: 6. CDR3 amino acids: CASSSITGGEQFF. For the CDR3, the DNA is TGTGCCAGCAGTTCGATCACGGGAGGTGAGCAGTTCTTC.

The rearrangement joins TRBV6-5 to TRBJ2-3; possible D gene TRBD2, 5 bases. This CDR3 contains 15 residues. The germline V gene encodes CDR1 MNHEY and CDR2 SVGAGI. V was shortened by 6 bases and J by 0 bases, with 13 bases between the two germline ends. The CDR3, as DNA: TGTGCCAGCAGGACCGCCGAGCGGAGCACAGATACGCAGTATTTT. It encodes CASRTAERSTDTQYF.

This clonotype was seen only a few times. The V gene is TRBV20-1, the J gene TRBJ2-1; TRBD2 matches 10 bases. From germline, CDR1 is DFQATT and CDR2 SNEGSKA (reference sequence). V was pared by 1 base and J by 7 bases, with 4 bases of the junction left unmatched. CDR3 length: 14 amino acids. DNA of the CDR3: TGCAGTGCTAGAGCCCTAGCGGGAGCTAATGAGCAGTTCTTC. It translates to CSARALAGANEQFF.

The J gene is TRBJ2-1, the V gene TRBV7-9; no clear D. The V end lost 0 bases, the J end lost 3 bases, and 6 bases lay between the germline ends. The CDR3 consists of 14 residues. Germline CDR1 is SEHNR and CDR2 is FQNEAQ (reference sequence). DNA of the CDR3: TGTGCCAGCAGCTTAGCGGGGATCTACAATGAGCAGTTCTTC. Protein: CASSLAGIYNEQFF.

The rearrangement joins TRBV20-1 to TRBJ2-7; D uncertain. The J call may be incorrect, as the DNA end agrees better with TRBJ2-4. The CDR3 totals 13 residues. Germline CDR1 and CDR2: DFQATT and SNEGSKA (reference sequence). In DNA form, the CDR3 reads TGCAGTGTGATCTTGCAGCACAAAAACATTCAGTACTTC. Residues: CSVILQHKNIQYF.

This clonotype was recorded a few times. The DNA for the CDR3 is TGTGCCACCAAGAGGGACGACACAGATACGCAGTATTTT. Its protein is CATKRDDTDTQYF. The chain has TRBV6-2 or TRBV6-3 and TRBJ2-3, with D possibly called TRBD1 or TRBD2 (5 bases each). The germline V and J ends were trimmed by 10 bases and 2 bases, with 13 bases remaining between them. The CDR3 loop spans 13 amino acids. CDR1 is MNHEY and CDR2 is SVGEGT in the germline V gene.

The rearrangement links TRBV10-3 to TRBJ2-5, with D tentatively TRBD1 (5 bases). CDR1 and CDR2 from the germline V gene are ENHRY and SYGVKD. V was trimmed by 8 bases and J by 11 bases, leaving 18 bases between them. The CDR3 totals 12 residues. CDR3 bases: TGTGCCATCTCTACAGGAGCCCAGGAGCAGTACTTC. Encoded protein: CAISTGAQEQYF.

The V call is TRBV11-3, the J call TRBJ2-5; no reliable D call. Trimming cost V 4 bases and J 1 base, with 7 bases left between them. The CDR3 has 13 amino acids. Germline CDR1 SGHNT, CDR2 YENEEA. The CDR3 here is CASSSQLQETQYF. CDR3 in DNA: TGTGCCAGCAGCTCTCAGCTCCAAGAGACCCAGTACTTC.

The V and J genes are TRBV4-1 and TRBJ2-7; 8 bases agree with TRBD1. This CDR3 spans 16 amino acids. The junction had 10 bases not matched to a gene; V was cut back by 0 bases and J by 6 bases. CDR1 is MGHRA, CDR2 YSYEKL, per germline. The CDR3 spells CASSQDQGAGESEQYF. CDR3 coding DNA: TGCGCCAGCAGCCAAGATCAGGGGGCAGGGGAGAGCGAGCAGTACTTC.